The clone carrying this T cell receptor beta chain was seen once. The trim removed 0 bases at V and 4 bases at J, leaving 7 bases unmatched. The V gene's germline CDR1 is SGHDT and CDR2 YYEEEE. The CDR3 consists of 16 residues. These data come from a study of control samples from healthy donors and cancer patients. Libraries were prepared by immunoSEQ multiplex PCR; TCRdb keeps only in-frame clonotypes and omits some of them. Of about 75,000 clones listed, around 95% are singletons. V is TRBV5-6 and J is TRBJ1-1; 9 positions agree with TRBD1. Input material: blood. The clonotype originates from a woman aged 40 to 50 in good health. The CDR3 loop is CASSLALQGAGTEAFF. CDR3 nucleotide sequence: TGTGCCAGCAGCTTGGCCCTACAGGGGGCAGGCACTGAAGCTTTCTTT.